This entry lists 30 T cell receptor beta chains sequenced from one sample in a study of blood T cells in healthy people across ages. A second PCR of roughly 6 to 12 cycles used a sample-barcoded 5' primer and a J-beta primer mix. TCRdb fed the 5' RACE reads into MiXCR, producing one record per CDR3 protein. Of approximately 900,000 distinct CDR3 sequences listed, roughly 48% were seen once; the top ten hold over 10%. The source material was blood. Receptors were obtained from a man in his thirties or forties in good health.

This clonotype has only a few counts. The V call is TRBV5-6, the J call TRBJ2-1, with 14 bases lining up with TRBD2. The CDR3 spans 14 residues. V gave up 4 bases and J gave up 13 bases; unmatched junction bases: 7. CDR1 is SGHDT and CDR2 is YYEEEE in the germline V gene. The CDR3 bases are TGTGCCAGCAGCCGACGACTAGCGGGGGGGCGTCAGTTCTTC. This codes for CASSRRLAGGRQFF.

A note on this clonotype: One junction end does not reproduce the germline sequence, and a read error may be involved. The chain links TRBV7-7 to TRBJ2-7; D is unresolved. The CDR3 loop spans 15 amino acids. The germline V gene has CDR1 SSHAT and CDR2 FNYEAQ (reference sequence). As DNA, the CDR3 is TGTGCTAGCAGCGACGGCCGATTGTCCTACAATGAGCAGTACTTC. Its protein product is CASSDGRLSYNEQYF. The complete variable domain, with remaining parts taken from reference TRBV7-7 and TRBJ2-7, reads GAGVSQSPRYKVTKRGQDVTLRCDPISSHATLYWYQQALGQGPEFLTYFNYEAQPDKSGLPSDRFSAERPEGSISTLTIQRTEQRDSAMYRCASSDGRLSYNEQYFGPGTRLTVT.

The CDR3 DNA reads as TGTGCCAGCAGTTACCTCACAGGGGCGACCTACGAGCAGTACTTC. Its translation: CASSYLTGATYEQYF. The chain links TRBV6-2 or TRBV6-3 to TRBJ2-7; 7 nucleotides align to TRBD1. The V segment lost 2 bases and the J segment 2 bases; nucleotides outside the gene matches: 6. The CDR3 sequence is 15 residues long. Germline V gives CDR1 MNHEY, CDR2 SVGEGT.

This clonotype was recorded at least ten times. The chain combines TRBV4-2 with TRBJ2-1, with 8 bases lining up with TRBD2. V shed 0 bases, J shed 6 bases, and the junction held 4 bases outside the gene matches. CDR3 length: 15 amino acids. CDR1 is LGHNA and CDR2 is YNFKEQ in the germline V gene. The CDR3 DNA reads TGTGCCAGCAGCCAAGAGCGGGGGGTTGTCAATGAGCAGTTCTTC. It encodes CASSQERGVVNEQFF.

Turning to this clonotype: A read error may explain this, as a much larger clone is one base away. The chain links TRBV5-1 to TRBJ2-7; D ambiguous. CDR3 length equals 13 residues. CDR1 is SGHRS and CDR2 is YFSETQ in the germline V gene. The CDR3 sequence: CVSSLNPTDEQYF. CDR3 bases: TGCGTCAGCAGCTTAAACCCGACCGACGAGCAGTACTTC.

The J gene is TRBJ2-2, the V gene TRBV27; weak D call: TRBD2 (6 bases). Trimming stripped 7 bases from V and 3 bases from J, with 21 bases between. Germline V CDR1 and CDR2: MNHEY, SMNVEV (reference sequence). CDR3 length: 17 residues. CDR3 amino acids: CASTAFGHWEDTGELFF. The DNA for the CDR3 is TGTGCCAGCACCGCATTCGGACACTGGGAGGACACCGGGGAGCTGTTTTTT.

Concerning this clonotype: Compared with germline, one end of the junction differs, possibly owing to a read error. This chain joins TRBV6-5 and TRBJ2-1; the match to TRBD2 covers 11 bases. From germline, CDR1 is MNHEY and CDR2 SVGAGI. The CDR3 loop spans 16 amino acids. In DNA form, the CDR3 reads TGTGCCAGCAGTTACTCGGTAGCGGGGGGGCCTAATGGGCAGTTCTTC. The encoded protein is CASSYSVAGGPNGQFF.

This clonotype has a handful of counts. V and J are TRBV3-1 and TRBJ1-2; D not resolved. Germline V gives CDR1 LGHDT, CDR2 YNNKEL (reference sequence). The CDR3 runs 15 residues. V was cut by 0 bases and J by 1 base, with 9 bases left in between. The CDR3 here is CASSQEVSLNYGYTF. CDR3 nucleotide sequence: TGTGCCAGCAGCCAAGAGGTCAGTCTTAACTATGGCTACACCTTC.

The table lists this clonotype with a few counts. The gene calls are TRBV29-1 and TRBJ2-2; D perhaps matches TRBD1 (5 bases). Germline CDR1 and CDR2: SQVTM and ANQGSEA. V lost 1 base, J lost 5 bases, and 14 bases lay in between. CDR3 size: 15 residues. This CDR3 reads CSVEGQTGGTGELFF. The CDR3 bases are TGCAGCGTTGAAGGTCAAACAGGCGGTACCGGGGAGCTGTTTTTT.

This clonotype was recorded a few times. The J gene is TRBJ2-1, the V gene TRBV3-1; 10 bases line up with TRBD2. Germline lookup yields CDR1 LGHDT and CDR2 YNNKEL (reference sequence). Unmatched junction bases numbered 4, after V lost 3 bases and J lost 2 bases. The CDR3 loop spans 16 amino acids. This CDR3 is CASSQIAGGPYNEQFF. CDR3 DNA: TGTGCCAGCAGCCAGATAGCGGGGGGCCCCTACAATGAGCAGTTCTTC.

The chain employs TRBV7-3 and TRBJ2-3, with TRBD2 identical over 11 bases. V lost 4 bases, J lost 6 bases, and 9 bases stayed unmatched. The CDR3 extends over 16 amino acids. Germline lookup yields CDR1 SGHTA and CDR2 FQGTGA. The CDR3 sequence: CASSSSGTSGLDTQYF. The DNA for the CDR3 is TGTGCCAGCAGCTCCTCCGGGACTAGCGGCTTGGATACGCAGTATTTT. The whole variable domain, remainder taken from reference TRBV7-3 and TRBJ2-3, is GAGVSQTPSNKVTEKGKYVELRCDPISGHTALYWYRQSLGQGPEFLIYFQGTGAADDSGLPNDRFFAVRPEGSVSTLKIQRTERGDSAVYLCASSSSGTSGLDTQYFGPGTRLTVL.

The rearrangement joins TRBV20-1 to TRBJ2-5; D not certain. The J call is doubtful: the DNA matches TRBJ2-7 better. The CDR3 has 13 amino acids. Per the germline V gene, CDR1 is DFQATT and CDR2 is SNEGSKA (reference sequence). The CDR3 sequence: CSASTASPSEQYF. In nucleotides, the CDR3 is TGCAGTGCTAGCACGGCCAGCCCGAGCGAGCAGTACTTC.

This clonotype has at least ten counts. At one of its ends the junction is not consistent with the germline gene, which may arise from a read error. The chain couples TRBV18 to TRBJ2-3, with D perhaps TRBD2 (6 bases). The germline CDR1 and CDR2 sequences are KGHSH and LQKENI. This CDR3 is 12 amino acids long. Here the CDR3 reads CASSPRGDTQYF. In DNA, the CDR3 is TGCGCCAGCAGCCCCCGGGGGGATACGCAGTATTTT.

This clonotype was counted at least ten times. This chain connects TRBV4-1 to TRBJ2-6; 7 bases agree with TRBD1. The CDR3 covers 17 residues. The V and J ends lost 0 bases and 2 bases, in that order; junction bases with no gene match: 4. Looked up from germline, CDR1 is MGHRA and CDR2 is YSYEKL. The CDR3, as DNA: TGCGCCAGCAGCCAAGAAACAGGGGATCCTGGGGCCAACGTCCTGACTTTC. Protein: CASSQETGDPGANVLTF.

This clonotype was seen a few times. This chain connects TRBV7-2 to TRBJ2-5, with D perhaps matching TRBD2 (6 bases). Germline-derived CDR1 and CDR2 are SGHTA and FQGNSA. Trimming took off 5 bases at V and 3 bases at J, with 10 bases between the two ends. CDR3 size: 13 residues. The chain's CDR3 is CASSRDLEETQYF. The CDR3 DNA reads TGTGCCAGCAGCCGGGACTTAGAAGAGACCCAGTACTTC.

The chain recombines TRBV20-1 with TRBJ2-3; D not resolved. V shed 6 bases and J shed 5 bases, with 18 bases lying between them. The CDR3 length is 14 residues. The germline CDR1 and CDR2 sequences are DFQATT and SNEGSKA (reference sequence). The CDR3 spells CSAPGLQSIDTQYF. The CDR3 DNA follows: TGCAGTGCCCCCGGGCTGCAGTCGATAGATACGCAGTATTTT.

This clonotype was counted only a few times. CDR3 amino acids: CASKAAGTHEQYF. The CDR3 DNA is TGTGCCAGCAAGGCGGCAGGGACCCACGAGCAGTACTTC. The chain uses TRBV7-2 and TRBJ2-7, with D tentatively TRBD1 or TRBD2 (5 bases each). Per the germline V gene, CDR1 is SGHTA and CDR2 is FQGNSA. This CDR3 comprises 13 residues. Trimming cost V 7 bases and J 5 bases, with 15 bases left between them. The full variable domain, in which reference TRBV7-2 and TRBJ2-7 provide the parts outside the CDR3, is GAGVSQSPSNKVTEKGKDVELRCDPISGHTALYWYRQSLGQGLEFLIYFQGNSAPDKSGLPSDRFSAERTGGSVSTLTIQRTQQEDSAVYLCASKAAGTHEQYFGPGTRLTVT.

Only a few counts were recorded for this clonotype. The V and J genes are TRBV6-5 and TRBJ2-1, with 11 nucleotides matching TRBD2. V shed 4 bases and J 9 bases; nucleotides not matched to a gene: 11. There are 16 residues in the CDR3. Germline loops: CDR1 MNHEY, CDR2 SVGAGI. CDR3 amino acids: CASSSSFGLAGGEQFF. The CDR3 DNA reads as TGTGCCAGCAGTTCCTCCTTCGGGCTAGCGGGGGGTGAGCAGTTCTTC.

The chain recombines TRBV29-1 with TRBJ2-3; unclear D gene. The V end lost 5 bases, the J end lost 0 bases, and 9 bases lay between the germline ends. The germline V gene has CDR1 SQVTM and CDR2 ANQGSEA. This CDR3 spans 13 amino acids. The CDR3 protein is CSVTVTSTDTQYF. CDR3 in DNA: TGCAGCGTTACGGTAACTAGCACAGATACGCAGTATTTT.

The chain has TRBV4-3 and TRBJ2-5, with TRBD2 identical over 7 bases. The DNA end favors TRBJ2-7, so the J call may be wrong. Germline V gene data show CDR1 as LGHNA and CDR2 as YSLEER. This CDR3 contains 15 residues. This chain's CDR3 is CASSQDPSGENEQYF. CDR3 nucleotides: TGCGCCAGCAGCCAAGATCCCAGCGGGGAAAACGAGCAGTACTTC.

This sequence joins TRBV6-1 and TRBJ2-1, with D perhaps TRBD1 (5 bases). This CDR3 has 15 amino acids. Trimming took off 6 bases at V and 9 bases at J, with 21 bases between the two ends. Germline CDR1 and CDR2: MNHNS and SASEGT. The CDR3 DNA reads as TGTGCCAGCAGGCTACAGGCCCAAACCTCATCTGAGCAGTTCTTC. It yields the protein CASRLQAQTSSEQFF.

The chain is built from TRBV6-5 and TRBJ2-1; D is possibly TRBD1 (6 bases). This CDR3 is built from 15 residues. V lost 4 bases to trimming and J lost 6 bases, with 16 bases between them. Germline CDR1 and CDR2: MNHEY and SVGAGI. The CDR3 bases are TGTGCCAGCAGTTCGAGACAGGTGGGCGTCAATGAGCAGTTCTTC. It codes for CASSSRQVGVNEQFF.

This clonotype was detected only a few times. V usage is TRBV7-2 and J usage is TRBJ2-3; a possible D gene is TRBD2 (6 bases). The germline gives CDR1 SGHTA, CDR2 FQGNSA. The ends were cut back, 8 bases at V and 2 bases at J, with 14 bases in the middle. This CDR3 has 14 amino acids. CDR3 sequence (DNA): TGTGCCAGCGGGCACGGGACTGACACAGATACGCAGTATTTT. Protein sequence: CASGHGTDTDTQYF.

The V and J genes are TRBV10-3 and TRBJ2-5; 9 bases align to TRBD1. The CDR3 sequence is 14 residues long. Trimming took 6 bases from V and 1 from J; bases not matched to a gene: 3. CDR1 is ENHRY and CDR2 is SYGVKD in the germline V gene. The CDR3: CAISSDRGQETQYF. The CDR3 DNA reads TGTGCCATCAGCTCGGACAGGGGCCAAGAGACCCAGTACTTC.

The rearrangement joins TRBV27 to TRBJ2-3; D gene ambiguous. CDR1 and CDR2 from the germline V gene are MNHEY and SMNVEV (reference sequence). V lost 2 bases and J lost 0, with 9 bases in between. The CDR3 consists of 15 residues. Written as DNA, the CDR3 is TGTGCCAGCAGTTTAGCCCCGAAAAGCACAGATACGCAGTATTTT. It codes for CASSLAPKSTDTQYF.

The gene calls are TRBV7-2 and TRBJ2-7; D is tentatively TRBD1 or TRBD2 (5 bases each). The germline V and J ends were trimmed by 2 bases and 5 bases, with 10 bases remaining between them. The CDR3 loop spans 13 amino acids. Germline assignment: CDR1 SGHTA and CDR2 FQGNSA. As DNA, the CDR3 is TGTGCCAGCAGCTTACAGGGAGTTGACGAGCAGTACTTC. It codes for CASSLQGVDEQYF.

On this clonotype: The junction and the germline gene differ at one end; a read error may be behind it. This chain uses TRBV20-1 with TRBJ2-3, with a possible D match to TRBD1 (5 bases). The CDR3 contains 13 residues. Germline V gene data show CDR1 as DFQATT and CDR2 as SNEGSKA (reference sequence). The CDR3 DNA follows: TGCAGTGCTAGAGATTCCGGTACAGGTACGCAGTATTTT. Amino acids: CSARDSGTGTQYF.

This clonotype was seen many times. V and J are TRBV12-3 or TRBV12-4 and TRBJ2-7; 10 bases are a match to TRBD2. The CDR3 runs 14 residues. Germline trimming cut 5 bases from V and 4 bases from J; bases unmatched to any gene: 5. DNA of the CDR3: TGTGCCAGCAGTCCACTAGCGGGACTTTACGAGCAGTACTTC. This sequence encodes CASSPLAGLYEQYF.

On this clonotype itself: An end of the junction does not agree with germline; a read error may underlie this. The V call is TRBV6-2 or TRBV6-3, the J call TRBJ1-1; no firm D call. Germline values: CDR1 MNHEY, CDR2 SVGEGT. This CDR3 contains 14 residues. The CDR3 DNA reads as TGCGCCAGCAGCCGCGACGGAGAGAACACTGAAGCTTTCTTT. Protein: CASSRDGENTEAFF.

In this sample, this clonotype turned up a few times. This chain joins TRBV7-2 and TRBJ1-6; tentatively, D is TRBD1 (6 bases). This CDR3 is built from 16 residues. Trimming removed 1 base from V and 7 bases from J, with 14 bases in between. Germline lookup yields CDR1 SGHTA and CDR2 FQGNSA. The CDR3, as DNA: TGTGCCAGCAGCTTAGATTCTCGGCAGGGGAATTCACCCCTCCACTTT. Protein product: CASSLDSRQGNSPLHF.